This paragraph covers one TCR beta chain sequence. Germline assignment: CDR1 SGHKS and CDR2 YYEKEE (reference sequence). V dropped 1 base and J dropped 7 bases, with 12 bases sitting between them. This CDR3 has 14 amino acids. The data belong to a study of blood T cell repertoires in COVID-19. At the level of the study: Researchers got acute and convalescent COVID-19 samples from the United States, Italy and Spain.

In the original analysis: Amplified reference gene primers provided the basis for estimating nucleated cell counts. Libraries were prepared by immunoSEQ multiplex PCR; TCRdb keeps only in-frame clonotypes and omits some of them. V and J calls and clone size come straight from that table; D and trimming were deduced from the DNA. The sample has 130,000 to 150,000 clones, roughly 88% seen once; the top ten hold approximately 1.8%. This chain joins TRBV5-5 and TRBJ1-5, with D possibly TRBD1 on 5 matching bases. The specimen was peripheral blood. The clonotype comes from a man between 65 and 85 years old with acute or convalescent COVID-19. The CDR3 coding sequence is TGTGCCAGCAGCTTGCTGGCAGGGAGGCAGCCCCAGCATTTT. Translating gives CASSLLAGRQPQHF. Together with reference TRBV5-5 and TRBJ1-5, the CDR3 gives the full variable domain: DAGVTQSPTHLIKTRGQQVTLRCSPISGHKSVSWYQQVLGQGPQFIFQYYEKEERGRGNFPDRFSARQFPNYSSELNVNALLLGDSALYLCASSLLAGRQPQHFGDGTRLSIL.